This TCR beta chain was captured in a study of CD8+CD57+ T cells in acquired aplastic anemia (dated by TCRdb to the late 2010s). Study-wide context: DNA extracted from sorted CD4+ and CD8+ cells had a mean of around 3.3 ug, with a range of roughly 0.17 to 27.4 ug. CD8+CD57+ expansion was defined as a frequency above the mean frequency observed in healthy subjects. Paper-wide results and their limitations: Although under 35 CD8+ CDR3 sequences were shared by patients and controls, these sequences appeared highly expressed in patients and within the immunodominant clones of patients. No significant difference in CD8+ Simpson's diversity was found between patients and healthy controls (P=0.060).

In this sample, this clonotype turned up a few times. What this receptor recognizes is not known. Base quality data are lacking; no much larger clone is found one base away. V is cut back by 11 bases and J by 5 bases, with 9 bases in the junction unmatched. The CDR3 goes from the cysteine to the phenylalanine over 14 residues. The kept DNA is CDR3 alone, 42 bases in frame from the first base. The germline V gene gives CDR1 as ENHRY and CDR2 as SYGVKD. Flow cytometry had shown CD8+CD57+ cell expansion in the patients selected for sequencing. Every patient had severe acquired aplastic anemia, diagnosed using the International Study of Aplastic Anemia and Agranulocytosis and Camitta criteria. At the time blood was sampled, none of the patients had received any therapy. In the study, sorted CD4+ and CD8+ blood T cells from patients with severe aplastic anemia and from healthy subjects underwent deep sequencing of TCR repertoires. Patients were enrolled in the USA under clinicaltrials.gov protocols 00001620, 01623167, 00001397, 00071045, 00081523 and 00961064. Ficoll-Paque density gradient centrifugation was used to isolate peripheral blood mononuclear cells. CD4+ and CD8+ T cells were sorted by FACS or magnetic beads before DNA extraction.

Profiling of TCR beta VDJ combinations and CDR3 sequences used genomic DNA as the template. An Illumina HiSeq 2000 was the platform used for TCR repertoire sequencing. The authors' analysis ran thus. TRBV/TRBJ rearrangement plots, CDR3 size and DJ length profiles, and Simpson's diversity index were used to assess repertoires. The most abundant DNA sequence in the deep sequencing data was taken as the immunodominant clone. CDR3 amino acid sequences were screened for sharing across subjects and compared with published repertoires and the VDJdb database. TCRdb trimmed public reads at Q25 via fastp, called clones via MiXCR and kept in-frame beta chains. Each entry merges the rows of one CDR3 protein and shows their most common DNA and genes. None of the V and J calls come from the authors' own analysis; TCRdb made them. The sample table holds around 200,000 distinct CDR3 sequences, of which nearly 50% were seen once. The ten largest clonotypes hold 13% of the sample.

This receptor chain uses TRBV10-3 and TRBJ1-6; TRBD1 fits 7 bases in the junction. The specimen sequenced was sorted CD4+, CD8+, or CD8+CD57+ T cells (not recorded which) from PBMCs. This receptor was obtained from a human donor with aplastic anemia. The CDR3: CAARTGAHNSPLHF. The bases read TGTGCCGCCCGGACAGGCGCTCATAATTCACCCCTCCACTTT.